The clone carrying this TCR beta chain has only a few counts. The antigen is not known. The data were taken from a study of blood T cells in healthy people across ages. Regarding the study as a whole: Estimates based on one million T cells were treated as lower bounds.

It was with a sample-barcoded 5' primer and a J-beta primer mix that a second PCR of about 7 to 12 cycles was run. The template-switch adaptor, which had 12 random nucleotides, put a tag on each cDNA molecule. Each CDR3 protein is one row after TCRdb ran MiXCR on the 5' RACE reads. The sample shows over 750,000 distinct CDR3 sequences, just under 25% of them seen only once. The sample was also reused in another study, on T cells of mothers and their children.

The sequenced sample consisted of blood. The origin of this receptor is a boy aged 5-17 years in good health.

DNA for the CDR3: TGTGCTAGTGGTTTGGACCGACAGACGGAAGCTTTCTTT. The encoded protein is CASGLDRQTEAFF. The chain couples TRBV12-5 to TRBJ1-1; weak D call: TRBD1 (5 bases). V lost 1 base, J lost 8 bases, and 11 bases lay in between. The germline V gene has CDR1 LGHNT and CDR2 FRNRAP. This CDR3 region has 13 residues.